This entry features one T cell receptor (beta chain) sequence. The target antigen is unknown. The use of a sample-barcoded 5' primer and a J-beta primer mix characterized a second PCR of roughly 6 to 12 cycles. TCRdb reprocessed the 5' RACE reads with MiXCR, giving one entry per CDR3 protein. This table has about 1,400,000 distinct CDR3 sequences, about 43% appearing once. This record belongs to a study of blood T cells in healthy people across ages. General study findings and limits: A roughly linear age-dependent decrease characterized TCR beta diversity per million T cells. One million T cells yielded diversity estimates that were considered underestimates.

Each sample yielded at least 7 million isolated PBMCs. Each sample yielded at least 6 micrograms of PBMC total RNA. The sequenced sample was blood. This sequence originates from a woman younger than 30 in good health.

For the CDR3, the DNA is TGCAGTGCTAGAGGTGGGGGGGCCTCTTACAATGAGCAGTACTTC. It translates to CSARGGGASYNEQYF. The chain has TRBV20-1 and TRBJ2-1; D is possibly TRBD2 (7 bases). Near its end, the DNA agrees better with TRBJ2-7, so the J call may be wrong. Per the germline V gene, CDR1 is DFQATT and CDR2 is SNEGSKA (reference sequence). The CDR3 has 15 residues.